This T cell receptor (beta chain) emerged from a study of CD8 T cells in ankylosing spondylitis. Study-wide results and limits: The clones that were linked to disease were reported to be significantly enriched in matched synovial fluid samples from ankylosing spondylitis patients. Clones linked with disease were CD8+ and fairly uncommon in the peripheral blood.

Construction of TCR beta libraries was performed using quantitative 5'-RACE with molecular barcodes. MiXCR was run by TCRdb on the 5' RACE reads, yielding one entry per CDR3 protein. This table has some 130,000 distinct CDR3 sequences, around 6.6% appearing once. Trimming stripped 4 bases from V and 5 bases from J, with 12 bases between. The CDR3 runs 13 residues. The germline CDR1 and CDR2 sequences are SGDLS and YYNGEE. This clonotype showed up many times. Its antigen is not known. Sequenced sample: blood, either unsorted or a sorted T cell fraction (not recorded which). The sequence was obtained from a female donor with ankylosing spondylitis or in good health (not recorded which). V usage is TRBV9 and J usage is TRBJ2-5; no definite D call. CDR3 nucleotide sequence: TGTGCCAGCAGCCGAGAGGATTTGGAGACCCAGTACTTC. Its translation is CASSREDLETQYF.